A single sample is the source of the 10 T cell receptor beta chains below, sequenced in a study of shared clonotypes between healthy human individuals. Some clones are missing from TCRdb's copy, which holds only in-frame ones; the method was immunoSEQ multiplex PCR. The sample has around 2,000,000 clones, about 92% seen once; the top ten hold 1.5% to 2%. Naive CD8 isolation took CD45RO-negative cells positively selected for CCR7 and excluded terminally differentiated effector memory CD45RA+ cells. Sequences were obtained from naive CD8+ T cells from PBMCs. The receptor source for this set is a man between 18 and 35 years old in good health. Some clones in this sample may be carry-over from other donors' samples.

This chain uses TRBV7-2 with TRBJ1-2, with D perhaps TRBD1 (5 bases). Germline CDR1 reads SGHTA; CDR2 reads FQGNSA. V was cut by 1 base and J by 4 bases, with 10 bases left in between. The CDR3 is made up of 14 amino acids. CDR3 amino acids: CASSLEGARYGYTF. CDR3 coding DNA: TGTGCCAGCAGCTTAGAAGGGGCCCGCTATGGCTACACCTTC.

The chain employs TRBV27 and TRBJ2-3; 9 bases are shared with TRBD2. The CDR3 runs to 15 residues. CDR1 is MNHEY and CDR2 is SMNVEV in the germline V gene (reference sequence). V lost 3 bases and J lost 2; bases outside the gene matches: 3. The CDR3 bases are TGTGCCAGCAGTTTCAGCGGGAGGAACACAGATACGCAGTATTTT. Its protein product is CASSFSGRNTDTQYF.

The chain has TRBV19 and TRBJ1-5, with 7 bases that match TRBD1. CDR1 is LNHDA, CDR2 SQIVND, per germline (reference sequence). J was trimmed by 5 bases and V by 5 bases; bases with no gene match: 6. The CDR3 is 14 residues long. CDR3 in amino acids: CASSLYRGDQPQHF. CDR3 bases: TGTGCCAGTAGTCTCTACAGGGGCGATCAGCCCCAGCATTTT.

The rearrangement joins TRBV27 to TRBJ1-4, with 9 bases that match TRBD1. The CDR3 totals 15 residues. Germline values: CDR1 MNHEY, CDR2 SMNVEV (reference sequence). Germline trimming cut 4 bases from V and 4 bases from J; bases unmatched to any gene: 4. CDR3 sequence (DNA): TGTGCCAGCAGTTCACCGGGACAGGGTAATGAAAAACTGTTTTTT. This translates into CASSSPGQGNEKLFF.

The chain links TRBV29-1 to TRBJ2-3, with 8 bases identical to TRBD1. Germline V gene data show CDR1 as SQVTM and CDR2 as ANQGSEA. The CDR3 is 13 residues long. The CDR3 nucleotides read TGCAGTCTTACAGGGGGGAGCACAGATACGCAGTATTTT. Protein: CSLTGGSTDTQYF.

The V gene is TRBV11-2, the J gene TRBJ2-7, with D perhaps TRBD2 (5 bases). CDR1 and CDR2 from the germline V gene are SGHAT and FQNNGV. The ends were cut back, 3 bases at V and 7 bases at J, with 25 bases in the middle. The CDR3 has 17 residues. The DNA of the CDR3 is TGTGCCAGCAGCTTTGGGATCGGCCTTTCAATCCCGGGAGAGCAGTACTTC. Protein sequence: CASSFGIGLSIPGEQYF.

This clone was seen only once. The chain carries TRBV9 and TRBJ1-5; D is unclear. Trimming stripped 0 bases from V and 2 bases from J, with 9 bases between. Germline V lookup: CDR1 SGDLS, CDR2 YYNGEE. The CDR3 is 15 residues long. CDR3 loop: CASSVDTSGNQPQHF. CDR3 bases: TGTGCCAGCAGCGTAGACACGTCAGGCAATCAGCCCCAGCATTTT.

The V call is TRBV4-1, the J call TRBJ2-7, with 8 bases identical to TRBD1. The ends lost 0 bases at V and 2 bases at J; junction bases unmatched: 6. Looked up from germline, CDR1 is MGHRA and CDR2 is YSYEKL. The CDR3 contains 16 residues. The CDR3 is CASSQEASGGTYEQYF. Here the CDR3 DNA reads TGCGCCAGCAGCCAAGAGGCGTCAGGGGGCACCTACGAGCAGTACTTC.

This chain uses TRBV9 with TRBJ1-1; D is ambiguous. The V end lost 3 bases, the J end lost 1 base, and 10 bases lay between the germline ends. From germline, CDR1 is SGDLS and CDR2 YYNGEE. This CDR3 has 14 amino acids. The CDR3 nucleotides are TGTGCCAGCAGCGCGCACGCCGCGAACACTGAAGCTTTCTTT. Protein product: CASSAHAANTEAFF.

V and J are TRBV19 and TRBJ1-1; D perhaps matches TRBD1 (5 bases). Germline CDR1 and CDR2: LNHDA and SQIVND (reference sequence). The V end was cut by 5 bases, the J end by 1 base, with 8 bases between. The CDR3 sequence is 13 residues long. The CDR3: CASSWGGNTEAFF. CDR3 nucleotide sequence: TGTGCCAGTAGTTGGGGCGGGAACACTGAAGCTTTCTTT.